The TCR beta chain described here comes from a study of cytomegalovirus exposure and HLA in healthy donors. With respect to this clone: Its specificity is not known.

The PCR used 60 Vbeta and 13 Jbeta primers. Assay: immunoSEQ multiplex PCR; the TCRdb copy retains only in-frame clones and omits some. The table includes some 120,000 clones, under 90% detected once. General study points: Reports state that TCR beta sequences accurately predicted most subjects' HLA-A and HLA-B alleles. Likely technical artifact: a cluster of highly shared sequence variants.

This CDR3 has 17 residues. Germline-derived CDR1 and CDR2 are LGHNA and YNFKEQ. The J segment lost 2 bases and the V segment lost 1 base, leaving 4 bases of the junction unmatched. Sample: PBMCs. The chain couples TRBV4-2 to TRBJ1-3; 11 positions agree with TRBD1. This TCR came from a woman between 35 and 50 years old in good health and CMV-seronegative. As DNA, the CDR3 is TGTGCCAGCAGCCAAGCCAGGACAGGGGGCACTGGAAACACCATATATTTT. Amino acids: CASSQARTGGTGNTIYF.